The TCR beta chain described here comes from a study of shared clonotypes between healthy human individuals. This clone has more than one count but fewer than ten. Assay: immunoSEQ multiplex PCR; the TCRdb copy retains only in-frame clones and omits some. The sample contains fewer than 650,000 clones, 75% to 85% of which appear only once. Every contributor of samples was a Caucasian grown-up residing in Nashville, Tennessee. V trimming: 4 bases; J trimming: 9 bases; junction bases outside the gene matches: 7. This CDR3 spans 14 amino acids. Germline V gives CDR1 MRHNA, CDR2 SNTAGT. The TCR comes from a woman between 35 and 50 years old in good health. Some clones in this sample may be carry-over from other donors' samples. The specimen was PBMCs. J is TRBJ2-1 and V is TRBV6-4, with 9 bases that match TRBD2. In DNA form, the CDR3 reads TGTGCCAGCAGTGTAGCGGGGGAAGGTAGTGAGCAGTTCTTC. It translates to CASSVAGEGSEQFF.